A selection of T cell receptor beta chains follows, all from one sample in a study of response to subunit inactivated influenza vaccine. TCRdb fed the RT-PCR reads into MiXCR, producing one record per CDR3 protein. The sample lists about 700,000 distinct CDR3 sequences; 12% to 15% were seen once. The sample in question was PBMCs from blood, obtained roughly 15 days before vaccination. The origin of the receptors is a man aged 50-60 years who received an inactivated influenza vaccine. CDR3s include the opening cysteine and the closing phenylalanine or tryptophan. The D gene is left open where the match is weak. Clone size is shown for a subset of rows, as once, few, many or a class of expanded clone.

clone_size: NA
cdr3_length: 12
j_call: TRBJ1-1
d_call: NA
v_call: TRBV29-1
cdr3_nt: TGCAGCGTCGTGGCCATGAACACTGAAGCTTTCTTT
cdr3_aa: CSVVAMNTEAFF

clone_size: NA
cdr3_length: 14
j_call: TRBJ1-1
d_call: NA
v_call: TRBV14
cdr3_nt: TGTGCCAGCAGCCAAGATCTGGGGGCCACTGAAGCTTTCTTT
cdr3_aa: CASSQDLGATEAFF

clone_size: many
cdr3_length: 16
j_call: TRBJ2-3
d_call: NA
v_call: TRBV5-5
cdr3_nt: TGTGCCAGCAGCCTCCTGACAGGAATTAGCACAGATACGCAGTATTTT
cdr3_aa: CASSLLTGISTDTQYF

clone_size: NA
cdr3_length: 16
j_call: TRBJ2-1
d_call: TRBD2
v_call: TRBV6-5
cdr3_nt: TGTGCCAGCAGTTATCAGGCTAGCGGGGTTCTGGGAGAGCAGTTCTTC
cdr3_aa: CASSYQASGVLGEQFF

clone_size: NA
cdr3_length: 12
j_call: TRBJ2-1
d_call: NA
v_call: TRBV20-1
cdr3_nt: TGCAGTGCTAGCGGGAGTTTCAATGAGCAGTTCTTC
cdr3_aa: CSASGSFNEQFF

clone_size: NA
cdr3_length: 15
j_call: TRBJ2-5
d_call: NA
v_call: TRBV7-9
cdr3_nt: TGTGCCAGCAGCTTCTGGTCGGCGGCACAAGAGACCCAGTACTTC
cdr3_aa: CASSFWSAAQETQYF

clone_size: NA
cdr3_length: 16
j_call: TRBJ2-2
d_call: NA
v_call: TRBV7-8
cdr3_nt: TGTGCCAGCAGCTCTTTTTGGGGGGCGAACACCGGGGAGCTGTTTTTT
cdr3_aa: CASSSFWGANTGELFF

clone_size: NA
cdr3_length: 14
j_call: TRBJ2-1
d_call: TRBD2
v_call: TRBV4-1
cdr3_nt: TGCGCCAGCAGCCAGGCGGGGGGGCGAAATGAGCAGTTCTTC
cdr3_aa: CASSQAGGRNEQFF

clone_size: few
cdr3_length: 11
j_call: TRBJ1-1
d_call: NA
v_call: TRBV29-1
cdr3_nt: TGCAGCGTACCCAGGGGCACTGAAGCTTTCTTT
cdr3_aa: CSVPRGTEAFF

clone_size: NA
cdr3_length: 13
j_call: TRBJ1-5
d_call: NA
v_call: TRBV2
cdr3_nt: TGTGCCAGCAGTGTGTGGGACGGCCAGCCCCAGCATTTT
cdr3_aa: CASSVWDGQPQHF

clone_size: few
cdr3_length: 14
j_call: TRBJ2-1
d_call: NA
v_call: TRBV3-1
cdr3_nt: TGTGCCAGCAGCCCCACTGGAGGATTTCATGAGCAGTTCTTC
cdr3_aa: CASSPTGGFHEQFF

clone_size: NA
cdr3_length: 17
j_call: TRBJ1-4
d_call: NA
v_call: TRBV2
cdr3_nt: TGTGCCAGCAGTGAATTCCATTACATGACAACTAATGAAAAACTGTTTTTT
cdr3_aa: CASSEFHYMTTNEKLFF

clone_size: few
cdr3_length: 11
j_call: TRBJ2-2
d_call: NA
v_call: TRBV29-1
cdr3_nt: TGCAGCGCCGCGAAGTCCGGGGAGCTGTTTTTT
cdr3_aa: CSAAKSGELFF

clone_size: NA
cdr3_length: 18
j_call: TRBJ2-5
d_call: TRBD2
v_call: TRBV11-2
cdr3_nt: TGTGCCAGCAGCTTAGGACTTCTAGCGGGATCGTACCAAGAGACCCAGTACTTC
cdr3_aa: CASSLGLLAGSYQETQYF

clone_size: few
cdr3_length: 16
j_call: TRBJ2-7
d_call: NA
v_call: TRBV7-2
cdr3_nt: TGTGCCAGCAGCTTAGCTTCTCGGCGGTCGAACTACGAGCAGTACTTC
cdr3_aa: CASSLASRRSNYEQYF

clone_size: NA
cdr3_length: 17
j_call: TRBJ2-7
d_call: TRBD1
v_call: TRBV4-1
cdr3_nt: TGCGCCAGCAGCCAAAATCCTCGGACAGGGGTTGCCGTCGAGCAGTACTTC
cdr3_aa: CASSQNPRTGVAVEQYF

clone_size: many
cdr3_length: 14
j_call: TRBJ2-3
d_call: NA
v_call: TRBV28
cdr3_nt: TGTGCCAGCAGCCGGTCTTTTAGCACAGATACGCAGTATTTT
cdr3_aa: CASSRSFSTDTQYF

clone_size: few
cdr3_length: 16
j_call: TRBJ2-7
d_call: NA
v_call: TRBV4-3
cdr3_nt: TGCGCCAGCAGCCAGGAAAAAGGACGGAATTTCTACGAGCAGTACTTC
cdr3_aa: CASSQEKGRNFYEQYF

clone_size: few
cdr3_length: 14
j_call: TRBJ1-1
d_call: NA
v_call: TRBV29-1
cdr3_nt: TGCAGCGTTGAAGATCGGGCGGGAAACACTGAAGCTTTCTTT
cdr3_aa: CSVEDRAGNTEAFF

clone_size: few
cdr3_length: 15
j_call: TRBJ2-1
d_call: TRBD1
v_call: TRBV27
cdr3_nt: TGTGCCAGCAGTTTCAGGGGGACCTCCTACAATGAGCAGTTCTTC
cdr3_aa: CASSFRGTSYNEQFF

clone_size: many
cdr3_length: 12
j_call: TRBJ2-4
d_call: TRBD1
v_call: TRBV10-3
cdr3_nt: TGTGCCATCAGTGAGACAGGGGAAAATAAGTACTTC
cdr3_aa: CAISETGENKYF

clone_size: NA
cdr3_length: 13
j_call: TRBJ1-4
d_call: NA
v_call: TRBV7-2
cdr3_nt: TGTGCCAGCGGGCGACAGCCTAATGAAAAACTGTTTTTT
cdr3_aa: CASGRQPNEKLFF

clone_size: NA
cdr3_length: 17
j_call: TRBJ2-5
d_call: TRBD2
v_call: TRBV7-8
cdr3_nt: TGTGCCAGCAGTCCCTGGGAGGGGACTAGCGGGAGACAGACCCAGTACTTC
cdr3_aa: CASSPWEGTSGRQTQYF

clone_size: NA
cdr3_length: 15
j_call: TRBJ1-1
d_call: NA
v_call: TRBV9
cdr3_nt: TGTGCCAGCAGCCCCCCTGGGGAGGTAAGGACTGAAGCTTTCTTT
cdr3_aa: CASSPPGEVRTEAFF

clone_size: NA
cdr3_length: 13
j_call: TRBJ2-7
d_call: NA
v_call: TRBV7-2
cdr3_nt: TGTGCCAGCAGCTTACCCTTTTCCTACGAGCAGTACTTC
cdr3_aa: CASSLPFSYEQYF

clone_size: NA
cdr3_length: 13
j_call: TRBJ1-2
d_call: TRBD1
v_call: TRBV10-3
cdr3_nt: TGTGCCACCAGGGACAGGGGGAAAGATGGCTACACCTTC
cdr3_aa: CATRDRGKDGYTF

clone_size: many
cdr3_length: 15
j_call: TRBJ2-4
d_call: NA
v_call: TRBV28
cdr3_nt: TGTGCCAGCAGCCCGCCGGAGGTCCAAATTTCCATTCAGTACTTC
cdr3_aa: CASSPPEVQISIQYF

clone_size: few
cdr3_length: 15
j_call: TRBJ2-3
d_call: NA
v_call: TRBV30
cdr3_nt: TGTGCCTGGAGTTCAGGGCTAGGTGGCACAGATACGCAGTATTTT
cdr3_aa: CAWSSGLGGTDTQYF

clone_size: many
cdr3_length: 15
j_call: TRBJ1-1
d_call: NA
v_call: TRBV5-6
cdr3_nt: TGTGCCAGCAGCTTGTGGGGGGCCTTTAGCACTGAAGCTTTCTTT
cdr3_aa: CASSLWGAFSTEAFF

clone_size: NA
cdr3_length: 14
j_call: TRBJ2-5
d_call: NA
v_call: TRBV7-2
cdr3_nt: TGTGCCAGCAGCCAGGGACACCTGCCTGAGACCCAGTACTTC
cdr3_aa: CASSQGHLPETQYF

clone_size: NA
cdr3_length: 13
j_call: TRBJ2-3
d_call: NA
v_call: TRBV15
cdr3_nt: TGTGCCACCAGCAGAGATCAAGCGGGTACGCAGTATTTT
cdr3_aa: CATSRDQAGTQYF

clone_size: NA
cdr3_length: 15
j_call: TRBJ2-3
d_call: NA
v_call: TRBV7-2
cdr3_nt: TGTGCCAGCAGCCTCCGGGACAAGCTTCCAGATACGCAGTATTTT
cdr3_aa: CASSLRDKLPDTQYF

clone_size: many
cdr3_length: 19
j_call: TRBJ2-3
d_call: TRBD2
v_call: TRBV4-1
cdr3_nt: TGCGCCAGCAGCCAAGGAGTACTAGCGGGGGGGCCCGGTCCAGATACGCAGTATTTT
cdr3_aa: CASSQGVLAGGPGPDTQYF

clone_size: few
cdr3_length: 15
j_call: TRBJ1-1
d_call: NA
v_call: TRBV5-1
cdr3_nt: TGCGCCAGCAGGTCCCCGGGACGGCCGAACACTGAAGCTTTCTTT
cdr3_aa: CASRSPGRPNTEAFF

clone_size: NA
cdr3_length: 14
j_call: TRBJ2-4
d_call: NA
v_call: TRBV28
cdr3_nt: TGTGCCAGCACCGAACAGGGATCCAAAAACATTCAGTACTTC
cdr3_aa: CASTEQGSKNIQYF

clone_size: few
cdr3_length: 13
j_call: TRBJ2-2
d_call: NA
v_call: TRBV6-1
cdr3_nt: TGTGCCAGCAGTGCGTTACTTTCTGGGGAGCTGTTTTTT
cdr3_aa: CASSALLSGELFF

clone_size: NA
cdr3_length: 14
j_call: TRBJ2-2
d_call: NA
v_call: TRBV19
cdr3_nt: TGTGCCAGTATGTGGACAGTGAACACCGGGGAGCTGTTTTTT
cdr3_aa: CASMWTVNTGELFF

clone_size: NA
cdr3_length: 12
j_call: TRBJ2-7
d_call: NA
v_call: TRBV6-2/TRBV6-3
cdr3_nt: TGTGCCAGCGGGGCAGGACTTCTCGAGCAGTACTTC
cdr3_aa: CASGAGLLEQYF

clone_size: many
cdr3_length: 15
j_call: TRBJ1-1
d_call: NA
v_call: TRBV7-2
cdr3_nt: TGTGCCAGCAGCTTAGTGTTCTCAGGGGACACTGAAGCTTTCTTT
cdr3_aa: CASSLVFSGDTEAFF

clone_size: few
cdr3_length: 19
j_call: TRBJ2-3
d_call: TRBD2
v_call: TRBV20-1
cdr3_nt: TGCAGTGCTAGAGGTCTAAGGCTAGCGGGAGGGCTCAGCACAGATACGCAGTATTTT
cdr3_aa: CSARGLRLAGGLSTDTQYF

clone_size: NA
cdr3_length: 16
j_call: TRBJ2-1
d_call: TRBD2
v_call: TRBV23-1
cdr3_nt: TGCGCCAGCAGTCAATTTGGGGGGGAAACTAACAATGAGCAGTTCTTC
cdr3_aa: CASSQFGGETNNEQFF

clone_size: few
cdr3_length: 14
j_call: TRBJ2-5
d_call: TRBD1
v_call: TRBV10-3
cdr3_nt: TGTGCCATCAGTGGGGGACAGGGGGCAGAGACCCAGTACTTC
cdr3_aa: CAISGGQGAETQYF

clone_size: NA
cdr3_length: 15
j_call: TRBJ2-7
d_call: NA
v_call: TRBV11-2
cdr3_nt: TGTGCCAGCAGCTTAGAGTTCGGCAGCTCCTACGAGCAGTACTTC
cdr3_aa: CASSLEFGSSYEQYF

clone_size: NA
cdr3_length: 16
j_call: TRBJ2-5
d_call: TRBD2
v_call: TRBV4-3
cdr3_nt: TGCGCCAGCAGCCAAAACCCCTCTACTAGCGTCGAGACCCAGTACTTC
cdr3_aa: CASSQNPSTSVETQYF

clone_size: many
cdr3_length: 14
j_call: TRBJ2-2
d_call: NA
v_call: TRBV5-1
cdr3_nt: TGCGCCAGCAGCTTGGGACACAACACCGGGGAGCTGTTTTTT
cdr3_aa: CASSLGHNTGELFF

clone_size: few
cdr3_length: 15
j_call: TRBJ2-3
d_call: TRBD1
v_call: TRBV11-2
cdr3_nt: TGTGCCAGCAGCTTAAACAGGGGCCTCGTGGATACGCAGTATTTT
cdr3_aa: CASSLNRGLVDTQYF

clone_size: NA
cdr3_length: 16
j_call: TRBJ2-5
d_call: NA
v_call: TRBV18
cdr3_nt: TGTGCCAGCTCACCAGGTCTTGGGAACGTTCAGGAGACCCAGTACTTC
cdr3_aa: CASSPGLGNVQETQYF

clone_size: NA
cdr3_length: 14
j_call: TRBJ2-7
d_call: TRBD1
v_call: TRBV6-1
cdr3_nt: TGTGCCAGCAGCGCCGGGACAGGGCCATTCGAGCAGTACTTC
cdr3_aa: CASSAGTGPFEQYF

clone_size: few
cdr3_length: 16
j_call: TRBJ2-3
d_call: TRBD2
v_call: TRBV9
cdr3_nt: TGTGCCAGCAGTGGGGATCTAGCGGGAAATTCAGATACGCAGTATTTT
cdr3_aa: CASSGDLAGNSDTQYF

clone_size: NA
cdr3_length: 14
j_call: TRBJ1-2
d_call: NA
v_call: TRBV20-1
cdr3_nt: TGCAGTGCCCCTCCGGAGTTCGACAACTATGGCTACACCTTC
cdr3_aa: CSAPPEFDNYGYTF